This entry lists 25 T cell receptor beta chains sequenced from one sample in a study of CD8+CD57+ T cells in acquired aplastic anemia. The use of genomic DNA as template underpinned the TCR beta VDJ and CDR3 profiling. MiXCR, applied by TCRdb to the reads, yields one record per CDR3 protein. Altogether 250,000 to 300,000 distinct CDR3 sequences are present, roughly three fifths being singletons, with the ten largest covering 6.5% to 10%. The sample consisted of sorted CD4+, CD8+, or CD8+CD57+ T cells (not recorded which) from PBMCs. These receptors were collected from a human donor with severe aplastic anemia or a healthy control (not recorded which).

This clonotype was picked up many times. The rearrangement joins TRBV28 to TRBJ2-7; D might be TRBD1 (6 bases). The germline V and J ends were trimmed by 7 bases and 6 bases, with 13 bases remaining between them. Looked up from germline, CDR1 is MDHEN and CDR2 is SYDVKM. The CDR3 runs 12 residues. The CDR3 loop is CASIRGWGEQYF. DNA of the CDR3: TGTGCCAGCATCAGGGGTTGGGGCGAGCAGTACTTC. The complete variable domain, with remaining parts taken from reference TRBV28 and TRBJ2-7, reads DVKVTQSSRYLVKRTGEKVFLECVQDMDHENMFWYRQDPGLGLRLIYFSYDVKMKEKGDIPEGYSVSREKKERFSLILESASTNQTSMYLCASIRGWGEQYFGPGTRLTVT.

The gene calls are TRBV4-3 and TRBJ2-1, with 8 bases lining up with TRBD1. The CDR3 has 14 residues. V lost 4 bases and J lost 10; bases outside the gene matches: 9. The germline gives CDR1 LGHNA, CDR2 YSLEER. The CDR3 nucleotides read TGCGCCAGCAGCCCCTCGGACAGGGTGGGGGAGCAGTTCTTC. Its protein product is CASSPSDRVGEQFF.

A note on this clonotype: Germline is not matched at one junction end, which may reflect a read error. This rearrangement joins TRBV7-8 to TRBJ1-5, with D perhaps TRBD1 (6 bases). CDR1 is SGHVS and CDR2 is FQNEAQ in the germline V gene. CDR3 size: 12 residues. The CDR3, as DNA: TGTGCCAGCAGCTTGACAGGTCAGACCCAGCATTTT. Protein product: CASSLTGQTQHF.

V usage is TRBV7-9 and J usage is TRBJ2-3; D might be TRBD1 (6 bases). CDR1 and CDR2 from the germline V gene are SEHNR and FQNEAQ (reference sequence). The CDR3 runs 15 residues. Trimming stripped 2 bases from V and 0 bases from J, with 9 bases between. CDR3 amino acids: CASSLLGHSTDTQYF. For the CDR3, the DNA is TGTGCCAGCAGCTTATTGGGACACAGCACAGATACGCAGTATTTT.

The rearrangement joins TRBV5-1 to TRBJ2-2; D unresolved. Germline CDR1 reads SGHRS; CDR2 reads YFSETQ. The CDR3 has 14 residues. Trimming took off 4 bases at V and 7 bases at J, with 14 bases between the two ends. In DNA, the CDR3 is TGCGCCAGCAGCCAAGAACCGAATGACGGGGAGCTGTTTTTT. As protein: CASSQEPNDGELFF.

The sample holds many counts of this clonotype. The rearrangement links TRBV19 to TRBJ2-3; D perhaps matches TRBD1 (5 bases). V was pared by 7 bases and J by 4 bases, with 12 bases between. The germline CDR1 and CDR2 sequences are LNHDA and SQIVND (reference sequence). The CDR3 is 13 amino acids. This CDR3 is CASMGPRSDTQYF. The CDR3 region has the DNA TGTGCCAGTATGGGGCCAAGATCAGATACGCAGTATTTT.

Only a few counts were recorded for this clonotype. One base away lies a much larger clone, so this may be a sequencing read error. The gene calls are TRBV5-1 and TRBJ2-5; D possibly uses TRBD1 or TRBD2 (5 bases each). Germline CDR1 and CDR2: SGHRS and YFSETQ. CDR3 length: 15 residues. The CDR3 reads CASRTAGSRGETRYF. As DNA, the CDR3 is TGCGCCAGCAGAACGGCAGGGAGTCGGGGAGAGACCCGGTACTTC.

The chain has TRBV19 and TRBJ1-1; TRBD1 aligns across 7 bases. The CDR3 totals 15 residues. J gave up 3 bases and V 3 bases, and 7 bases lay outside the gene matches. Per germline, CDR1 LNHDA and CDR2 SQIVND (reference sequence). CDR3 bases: TGTGCCAGTAGTATTCAGTGGACAGGAGACACTGAAGCTTTCTTT. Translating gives CASSIQWTGDTEAFF.

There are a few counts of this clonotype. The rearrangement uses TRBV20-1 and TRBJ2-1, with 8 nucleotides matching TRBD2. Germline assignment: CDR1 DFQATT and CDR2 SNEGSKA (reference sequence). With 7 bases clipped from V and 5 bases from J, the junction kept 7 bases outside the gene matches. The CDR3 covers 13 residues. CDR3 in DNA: TGCAGTGGGGAGCGGGGGACTAACAATGAGCAGTTCTTC. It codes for CSGERGTNNEQFF.

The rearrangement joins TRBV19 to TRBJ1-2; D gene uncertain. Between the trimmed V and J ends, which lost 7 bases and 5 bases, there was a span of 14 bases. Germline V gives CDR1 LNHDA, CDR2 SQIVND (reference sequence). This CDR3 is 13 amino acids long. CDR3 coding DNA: TGTGCCAGTACCCTGGACTGGCGGTATGGCTACACCTTC. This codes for CASTLDWRYGYTF. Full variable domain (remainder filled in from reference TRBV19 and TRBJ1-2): DGGITQSPKYLFRKEGQNVTLSCEQNLNHDAMYWYRQDPGQGLRLIYYSQIVNDFQKGDIAEGYSVSREKKESFPLTVTSAQKNPTAFYLCASTLDWRYGYTFGSGTRLTVV.

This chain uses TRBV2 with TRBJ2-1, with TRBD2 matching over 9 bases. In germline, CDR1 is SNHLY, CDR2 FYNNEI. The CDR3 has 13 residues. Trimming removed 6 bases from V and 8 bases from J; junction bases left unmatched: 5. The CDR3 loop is CASRPRLADEQFF. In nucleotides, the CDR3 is TGTGCCAGCAGACCAAGACTAGCGGATGAGCAGTTCTTC.

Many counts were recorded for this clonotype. CDR3 sequence: CATSGAGGSTDTQYF. CDR3 DNA sequence: TGTGCCACCAGTGGGGCGGGGGGAAGCACAGATACGCAGTATTTT. The chain is built from TRBV24-1 and TRBJ2-3, with TRBD2 matching over 8 bases. V gave up 5 bases and J gave up 0 bases; unmatched junction bases: 3. The CDR3 sequence is 15 residues long. Germline V gene sequence: CDR1 KGHDR, CDR2 SFDVKD.

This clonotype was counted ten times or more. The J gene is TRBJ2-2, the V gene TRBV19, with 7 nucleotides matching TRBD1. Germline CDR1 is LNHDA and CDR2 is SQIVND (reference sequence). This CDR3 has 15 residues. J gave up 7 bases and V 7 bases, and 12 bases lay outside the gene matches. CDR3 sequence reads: CASNFGDRDNGELFF. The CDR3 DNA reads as TGTGCCAGTAATTTCGGCGACAGGGATAACGGGGAGCTGTTTTTT.

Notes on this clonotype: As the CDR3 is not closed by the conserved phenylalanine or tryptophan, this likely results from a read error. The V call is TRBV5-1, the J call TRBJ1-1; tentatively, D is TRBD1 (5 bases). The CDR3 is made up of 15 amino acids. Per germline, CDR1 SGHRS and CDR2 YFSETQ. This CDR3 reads CASSLGQPMNTEAFS. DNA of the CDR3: TGCGCCAGCAGCTTGGGACAGCCTATGAACACTGAGGCTTTCTCT.

CDR3 in amino acids: CASSLYAGGSRYEQYF. In DNA form, the CDR3 reads TGTGCCAGCAGCTTGTACGCTGGTGGGAGCAGATACGAGCAGTACTTC. The J gene is TRBJ2-7, the V gene TRBV25-1; the D gene is possibly TRBD2 (5 bases). Germline CDR1 MGHDK, CDR2 SYGVNS. Trimming removed 6 bases at V and 4 bases at J, with 22 bases between. The CDR3 is made up of 16 amino acids.

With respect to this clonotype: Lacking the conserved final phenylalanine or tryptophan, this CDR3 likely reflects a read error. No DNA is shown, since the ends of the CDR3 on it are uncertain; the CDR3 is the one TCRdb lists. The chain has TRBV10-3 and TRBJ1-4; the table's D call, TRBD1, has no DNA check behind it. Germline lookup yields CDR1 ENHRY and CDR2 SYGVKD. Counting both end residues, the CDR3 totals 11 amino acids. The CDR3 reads CASSQLGTGIV.

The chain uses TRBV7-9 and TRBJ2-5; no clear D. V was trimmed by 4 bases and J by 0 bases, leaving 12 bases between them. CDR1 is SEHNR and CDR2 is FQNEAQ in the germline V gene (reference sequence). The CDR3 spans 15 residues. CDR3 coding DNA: TGTGCCAGCAGCTCTGCCGCGGCGGACCAAGAGACCCAGTACTTC. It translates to CASSSAAADQETQYF. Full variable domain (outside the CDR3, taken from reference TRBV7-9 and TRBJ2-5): DTGVSQNPRHKITKRGQNVTFRCDPISEHNRLYWYRQTLGQGPEFLTYFQNEAQLEKSRLLSDRFSAERPKGSFSTLEIQRTEQGDSAMYLCASSSAAADQETQYFGPGTRLLVL.

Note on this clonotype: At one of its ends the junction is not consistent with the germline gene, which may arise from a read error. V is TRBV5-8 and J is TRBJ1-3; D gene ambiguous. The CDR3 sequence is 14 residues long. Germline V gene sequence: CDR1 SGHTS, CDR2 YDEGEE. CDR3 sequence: CASSVENSGNTMYF. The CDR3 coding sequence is TGTGCCAGCAGCGTGGAGAACTCTGGAAACACCATGTATTTT.

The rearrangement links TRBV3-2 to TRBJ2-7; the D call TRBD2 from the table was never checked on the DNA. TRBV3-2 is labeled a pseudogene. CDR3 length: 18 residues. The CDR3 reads CASSQPGTSGGAGDEQYF. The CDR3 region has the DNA TGTGCCAGCAGCCAACCCGGGACTAGCGGGGGCGCGGGGGACGAGCAGTACTTC.

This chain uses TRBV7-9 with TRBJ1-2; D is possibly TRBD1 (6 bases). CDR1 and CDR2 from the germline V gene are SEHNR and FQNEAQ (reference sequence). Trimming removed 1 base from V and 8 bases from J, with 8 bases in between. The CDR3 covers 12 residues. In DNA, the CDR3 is TGTGCCAGCAGCTTAGGAGGGGGAGGCTACACCTTC. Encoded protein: CASSLGGGGYTF.

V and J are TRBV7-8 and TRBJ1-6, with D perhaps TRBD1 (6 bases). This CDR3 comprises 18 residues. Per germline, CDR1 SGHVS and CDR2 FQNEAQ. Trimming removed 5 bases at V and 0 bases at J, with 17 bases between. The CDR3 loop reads CASSTDRDLSSYNSPLHF. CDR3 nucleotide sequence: TGTGCCAGCAGCACGGACAGAGACTTAAGCTCCTATAATTCACCCCTCCACTTT.

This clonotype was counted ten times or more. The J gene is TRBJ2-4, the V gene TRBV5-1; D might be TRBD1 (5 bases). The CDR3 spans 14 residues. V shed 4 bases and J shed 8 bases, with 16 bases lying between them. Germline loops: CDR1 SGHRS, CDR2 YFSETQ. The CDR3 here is CASSLGHKRDIQYF. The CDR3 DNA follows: TGCGCCAGCAGCCTAGGACATAAAAGGGACATTCAGTACTTC.

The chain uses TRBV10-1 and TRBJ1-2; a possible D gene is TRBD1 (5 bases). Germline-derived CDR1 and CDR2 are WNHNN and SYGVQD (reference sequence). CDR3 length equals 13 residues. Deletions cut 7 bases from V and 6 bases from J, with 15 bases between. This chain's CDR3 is CASIGWQGNGYTF. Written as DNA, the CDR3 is TGCGCCAGCATAGGCTGGCAGGGAAATGGCTACACCTTC.

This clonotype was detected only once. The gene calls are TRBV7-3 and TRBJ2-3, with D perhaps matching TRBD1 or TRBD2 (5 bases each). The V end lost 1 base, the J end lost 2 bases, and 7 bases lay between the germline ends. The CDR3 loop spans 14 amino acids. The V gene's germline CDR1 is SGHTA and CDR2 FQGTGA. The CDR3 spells CASSLMGTTDTQYF. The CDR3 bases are TGTGCCAGCAGCTTAATGGGGACCACAGATACGCAGTATTTT.

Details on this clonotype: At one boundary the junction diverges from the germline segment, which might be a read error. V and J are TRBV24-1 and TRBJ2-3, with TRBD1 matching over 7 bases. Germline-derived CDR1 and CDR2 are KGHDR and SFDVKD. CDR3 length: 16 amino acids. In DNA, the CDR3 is TGTGCCACCAGTGGCCCGACAGGGTCTAGCACAGATACGCAGTGTTTT. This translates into CATSGPTGSSTDTQCF.